Following are 6 T cell receptor beta chains from one sample sequenced in a study of radiation and T cells in renal cell carcinoma. Time point noted: baseline pretreatment blood. Treatment denoted: 15 Gy SBRT to primary tumor, nephrectomy 4 weeks later. The data were produced by immunoSEQ multiplex PCR, yet TCRdb's version contains in-frame clones alone and is incomplete. The top ten clones hold approximately 12% of a sample with 140,000 or so clones, roughly 84% of them seen once. The source material was blood, sampled from a patient whose treatment included radiotherapy and nephrectomy. Source of these receptors: a woman aged 50 to 60 with renal cell carcinoma.

The rearrangement links TRBV4-2 to TRBJ1-2; D is unresolved. V was pared by 0 bases and J by 6 bases, with 11 bases between. Germline V lookup: CDR1 LGHNA, CDR2 YNFKEQ. This CDR3 contains 14 residues. This chain's CDR3 is CASSQDSRSDGYTF. As DNA, the CDR3 is TGTGCCAGCAGCCAAGATTCCAGGTCAGATGGCTACACCTTC.

This rearrangement joins TRBV7-2 to TRBJ1-3; D is possibly TRBD1 (5 bases). Germline V gene lookup returns CDR1 SGHTA and CDR2 FQGNSA. The CDR3 runs to 14 residues. V was shortened by 5 bases and J by 3 bases, with 11 bases between the two germline ends. CDR3 in amino acids: CASSQGGYGNTIYF. The CDR3, as DNA: TGTGCCAGCAGCCAGGGAGGGTATGGAAACACCATATATTTT.

The sample holds a few counts of this clone. V usage is TRBV7-2 and J usage is TRBJ2-5; 9 bases align to TRBD1. Trimming at V came to 5 bases and at J to 3 bases, leaving 4 bases not matched to a gene. This CDR3 is 14 amino acids long. Germline CDR1 SGHTA, CDR2 FQGNSA. CDR3 loop: CASSTGGGEETQYF. The CDR3 DNA is TGTGCCAGCAGCACAGGGGGCGGGGAAGAGACCCAGTACTTC.

This rearrangement joins TRBV7-9 to TRBJ2-5; possibly TRBD1 for D (6 bases). Germline CDR1 is SEHNR and CDR2 is FQNEAQ (reference sequence). The germline V and J ends were trimmed by 7 bases and 3 bases, with 18 bases remaining between them. This CDR3 has 15 amino acids. The CDR3 nucleotides read TGTGCCAGCACCAGACACTCTAACAGGGAAGAGACCCAGTACTTC. Protein sequence: CASTRHSNREETQYF.

The V call is TRBV7-3, the J call TRBJ2-1; a possible D gene is TRBD1 (6 bases). CDR1 and CDR2 (germline): SGHTA, FQGTGA. V shed 11 bases and J shed 6 bases, with 17 bases lying between them. The CDR3 is 13 amino acids. This CDR3 reads CASRQGFSNEQFF. As DNA, the CDR3 is TGTGCCTCCCGGCAGGGGTTCTCCAATGAGCAGTTCTTC.

The rearrangement uses TRBV5-1 and TRBJ2-7, with TRBD2 matching over 7 bases. There are 15 residues in the CDR3. Germline V CDR1 and CDR2: SGHRS, YFSETQ. The V gene end was trimmed by 0 bases and the J gene end by 0 bases; junction bases not matched to a gene: 3. CDR3 protein: CASSLGAGDSYEQYF. The CDR3 DNA sequence: TGCGCCAGCAGCTTGGGGGCGGGGGACTCCTACGAGCAGTACTTC.